This T cell receptor (beta chain) was sequenced for a study of Ad26.COV2.S vaccination and SARS-CoV-2 variants. Study overall: Intramuscularly, Ad26.COV2.S was given either once or twice, 56 days apart. Study-level points and caveats: Total T cell responses were possibly underestimated by TCR breadth and depth analyses. Spike-specific TCR breadth ran higher among vaccine recipients than placebo recipients. Spike-specific CD8+ and CD4+ T cell responses reportedly showed substantial breadth after vaccination.

Sequencing used immunoSEQ multiplex PCR; TCRdb keeps in-frame clones, though not all of them. This sample has 400,000 to 500,000 clones, with around nine tenths found just once. J lost 9 bases, V lost 5 bases, and 9 bases had no gene match. This CDR3 comprises 15 residues. The germline gives CDR1 SGHVS, CDR2 FQNEAQ. This sample's treatment: over 15 received Ad26.COV2.S at low or high dose, single or two shots; 5 received placebo; per-sample allocation not given. Sample collection was performed on day 63 after the first vaccine or placebo injection. A note on this clone: The antigen remains undetermined.

This TCR was sampled from a person between 18 and 59 years old who received the Ad26.COV2.S COVID-19 vaccine or a placebo. This material consisted of peripheral blood, taken in a trial of Ad26.COV2.S vaccine versus placebo. The chain combines TRBV7-8 with TRBJ1-6; 8 nucleotides match TRBD1. CDR3 protein: CASSPGTGLGSPLHF. DNA of the CDR3: TGTGCCAGCAGCCCTGGGACAGGACTGGGTTCACCCCTCCACTTT. The full variable domain, completed using reference TRBV7-8 and TRBJ1-6, is GAGVSQSPRYKVAKRGQDVALRCDPISGHVSLFWYQQALGQGPEFLTYFQNEAQLDKSGLPSDRFFAERPEGSVSTLKIQRTQQEDSAVYLCASSPGTGLGSPLHFGNGTRLTVT.